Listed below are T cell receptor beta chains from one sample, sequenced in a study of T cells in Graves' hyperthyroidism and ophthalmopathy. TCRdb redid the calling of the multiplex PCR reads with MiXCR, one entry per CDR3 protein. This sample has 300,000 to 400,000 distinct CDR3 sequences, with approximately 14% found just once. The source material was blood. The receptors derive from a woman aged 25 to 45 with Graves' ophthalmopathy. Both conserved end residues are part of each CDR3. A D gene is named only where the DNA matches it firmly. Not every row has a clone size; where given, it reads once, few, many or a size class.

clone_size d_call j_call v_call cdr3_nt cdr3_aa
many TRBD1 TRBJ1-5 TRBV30 TGTGCCTGGAGGGGACAGTTCAATCAGCCCCAGCATTTT CAWRGQFNQPQHF
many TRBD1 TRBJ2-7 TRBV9 TGTGCCAGCAGCCAAGGGACAGCTCCGGGGTACGAGCAGTACTTC CASSQGTAPGYEQYF
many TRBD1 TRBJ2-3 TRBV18 TGTGCCAGCTCACCCCTCCCTTCCGACAGGGTAACAGATACGCAGTATTTT CASSPLPSDRVTDTQYF
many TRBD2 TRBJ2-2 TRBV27 TGTGCCAGCACCCCGGGGGGGACCGGGGAGCTGTTTTTT CASTPGGTGELFF
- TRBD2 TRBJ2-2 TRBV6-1 TGTGCCAGCAGTGCCCTAGCGGGGGGGAACACCGGGGAGCTGTTTTTT CASSALAGGNTGELFF
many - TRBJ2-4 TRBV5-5 TGTGCCAGCAGCCAAAAAGAAGCCAAAAACATTCAGTACTTC CASSQKEAKNIQYF
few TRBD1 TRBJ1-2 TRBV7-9 TGTGCCAGCAGCTTACCTCTCCCCGGGACAGCGATCCCTTTCGAGAACTATGGCTACACCTTC CASSLPLPGTAIPFENYGYTF
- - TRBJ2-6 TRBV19 TGTGCCAGTAGTATAGAGGCCCTCTCTGGGGCCAACGTCCTGACTTTC CASSIEALSGANVLTF
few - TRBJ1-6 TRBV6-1 TGTGCCAGCACCCCCAGGGAGTCACCCCTCCACTTT CASTPRESPLHF
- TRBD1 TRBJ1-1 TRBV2 TGTGCCGGACAGGAGGGGGGCACTGAAGCTTTCTTT CAGQEGGTEAFF
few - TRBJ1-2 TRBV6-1 TGTGCCAGCAGCAAGGACGACTTCGATGGCTACACCTTC CASSKDDFDGYTF
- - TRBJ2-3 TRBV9 TGTGCCAGCAGCGTAGAGGGTATCGATACGCAGTATTTT CASSVEGIDTQYF
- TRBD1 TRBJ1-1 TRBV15 TGTGCCACCAGCCCCGACAGGGATGGGACTGAAGCTTTCTTT CATSPDRDGTEAFF
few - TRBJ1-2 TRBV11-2 TGTGCCAGCAGCTTAGGACGGAGGGGCGGCTACACCTTC CASSLGRRGGYTF
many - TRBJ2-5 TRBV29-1 TGCAGCGTTGAAGACAGGGTTCTGGAGACCCAGTACTTC CSVEDRVLETQYF
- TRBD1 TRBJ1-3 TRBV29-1 TGCAGCGTTGAAAGACAGGGGACTGGAAACACCATATATTTT CSVERQGTGNTIYF
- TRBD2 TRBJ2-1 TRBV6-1 TGTGCCAGCAGTGAATTAGAAGAGTTTGGACGGGGGGGCCCTTTTCATGAGCAGTTCTTC CASSELEEFGRGGPFHEQFF
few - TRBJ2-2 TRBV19 TGTGCCAGTAGCCATAACCCGAACACCGGGGAGCTGTTTTTT CASSHNPNTGELFF
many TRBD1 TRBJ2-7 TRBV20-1 TGCAGTGCTAGAGATTATAACAGGGGCTACGAGCAGTACTTC CSARDYNRGYEQYF
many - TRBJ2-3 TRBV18 TGTGCCAGCTCACCACCGGGGGTCACAGATACGCAGTATTTT CASSPPGVTDTQYF
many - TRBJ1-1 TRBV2 TGTGCCAGCAGTCACAACGACAGACGTGAAGCTTTCTTT CASSHNDRREAFF
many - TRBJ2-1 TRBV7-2 TGTGCCAGCAGCTTAAGGCTGGGCAGGCCGATCAATGAGCAGTTCTTC CASSLRLGRPINEQFF
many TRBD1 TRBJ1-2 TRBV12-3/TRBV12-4 TGTGCCAGCAGTTCTCAGGGGGCGGGCGGCTACACCTTC CASSSQGAGGYTF
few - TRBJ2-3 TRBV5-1 TGCGCCAGCAGCTTGAGCGTTGGTGTCACAGATACGCAGTATTTT CASSLSVGVTDTQYF
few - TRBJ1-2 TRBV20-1 TGCAGTGCTCGCAGTCTAGGGGGAATATATGGCTACACCTTC CSARSLGGIYGYTF
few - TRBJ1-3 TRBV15 TGTGCCACCAGCAGCGAGGAGGCTGGAAACACCATATATTTT CATSSEEAGNTIYF
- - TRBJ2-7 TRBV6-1 TGTGCCAGCAGTGAAGTTCAATTGGGTGAGCAGTACTTC CASSEVQLGEQYF
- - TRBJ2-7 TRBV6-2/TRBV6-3 TGTGCCAGCAGCGGGGGACAGCTTGCCTACGAGCAGTACTTC CASSGGQLAYEQYF
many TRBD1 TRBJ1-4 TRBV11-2 TGTGCCAGCAGCTTGACAGGGCCTAATGAAAAACTGTTTTTT CASSLTGPNEKLFF
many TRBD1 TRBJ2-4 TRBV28 TGTGCCAGCAGTGGGACAGGTGGGACCAAAAACATTCAGTACTTC CASSGTGGTKNIQYF
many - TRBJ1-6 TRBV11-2 TGTGCCAGCAGCTTATCTGGTGTAAGGGGAGGGTCACCCCTCCACTTT CASSLSGVRGGSPLHF
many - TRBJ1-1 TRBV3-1 TGTGCCAGCAGCCAAGCGGGGGGGGGGGGCCCCCTTGAAGCTTTCTTT CASSQAGGGGPLEAFF
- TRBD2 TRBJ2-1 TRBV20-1 TGCAGTGCTGACTCTAGCGGGGGGGCCGCTAACAATGAGCAGTTCTTC CSADSSGGAANNEQFF
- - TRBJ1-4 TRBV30 TGTGCCTGGGAACGAGGAGCCCTTGAAAAACTGTTTTTT CAWERGALEKLFF
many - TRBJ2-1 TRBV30 TGTGCCTGGACTCTCTTAGGGAACAGGGAGAGCGATGAGCAGTTCTTC CAWTLLGNRESDEQFF
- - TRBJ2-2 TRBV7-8 TGTGCCAGCAGCTTAGTGTGGGGAGCGAACACCGGGGAGCTGTTTTTT CASSLVWGANTGELFF
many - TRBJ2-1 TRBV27 TGTGCCAGCACCCCCCTCAATGAGCAGTTCTTC CASTPLNEQFF
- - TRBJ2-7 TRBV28 TGTGCCAGCAGTTTCCTCGCCAACGTTAACGAGCAGTACTTC CASSFLANVNEQYF
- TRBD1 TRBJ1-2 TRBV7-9 TGTGCCAGCAGCTTGAGTGAGCGGGGGGACAGGGCTTTGGATGGCTACACCTTC CASSLSERGDRALDGYTF
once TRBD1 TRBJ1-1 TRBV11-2 TGTGCCAGCAGCACCCCCGGGACAGGGGCCCTATTGAACACTGAAGCTTTCTTT CASSTPGTGALLNTEAFF
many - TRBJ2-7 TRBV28 TGTGCCAGCAGTACCCTAACCAGGATCTACGAGCAGTACTTC CASSTLTRIYEQYF
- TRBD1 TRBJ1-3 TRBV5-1 TGCGCCAGCAGCCCTAACAGACAGGGGGCATCAGGAAACACCATATATTTT CASSPNRQGASGNTIYF